A single sample gave rise to the 32 T cell receptor beta chains below, sequenced in a study of blood T cell repertoires in COVID-19. The data were produced by immunoSEQ multiplex PCR, yet TCRdb's version contains in-frame clones alone and is incomplete. The sample lists over 200,000 clones; about 91% were seen once. The sequenced material came from peripheral blood. The receptors come from a person aged 18 to 30 with COVID-19, enrolled during active disease.

The genes are TRBV28 and TRBJ2-7, with a weak D call TRBD1 (6 bases). Trimming took 10 bases from V and 1 from J, leaving 11 bases between them. CDR3 length: 12 residues. Germline CDR1 reads MDHEN; CDR2 reads SYDVKM. Here the CDR3 DNA reads TGTGCCACCAACAGGGCTTCCTACGAGCAGTACTTC. Translating gives CATNRASYEQYF.

The rearrangement links TRBV9 to TRBJ1-1; the D is unclear. This CDR3 contains 13 residues. The germline V gene encodes CDR1 SGDLS and CDR2 YYNGEE. Trimming removed 4 bases from V and 12 bases from J, with 19 bases in between. This CDR3 reads CASSPSRYEKTFF. DNA of the CDR3: TGTGCCAGCAGCCCCTCTCGGTACGAGAAAACTTTCTTT.

This clone was counted once. This sequence joins TRBV13 and TRBJ2-7, with TRBD2 matching over 8 bases. V lost 0 bases, J lost 0 bases, and 1 base stayed unmatched. In germline, CDR1 is PRHDT, CDR2 FYEKMQ (reference sequence). This CDR3 spans 15 amino acids. The CDR3 nucleotides read TGTGCCAGCAGCTTAGGACTAGCGGACTCCTACGAGCAGTACTTC. It is translated as CASSLGLADSYEQYF.

The chain has TRBV10-1 and TRBJ2-3, with 10 bases that match TRBD2. V lost 0 bases to trimming and J lost 5 bases; unmatched junction nucleotides: 8. Germline CDR1 WNHNN, CDR2 SYGVQD (reference sequence). The CDR3 totals 17 residues. CDR3 bases: TGCGCCAGCAGTGAGTCTAGCGGGAGGAGAGGTGGAGATACGCAGTATTTT. This sequence encodes CASSESSGRRGGDTQYF.

The chain uses TRBV6-6 and TRBJ2-2; D ambiguous. The CDR3 sequence is 14 residues long. With 2 bases removed from V and 1 base from J, the gap between germline ends came to 5 bases. In germline, CDR1 is MNHNY, CDR2 SVGAGI (reference sequence). CDR3 loop: CASSYPLNTGELFF. CDR3 coding DNA: TGTGCCAGCAGTTACCCCCTGAACACCGGGGAGCTGTTTTTT.

The V and J genes are TRBV5-1 and TRBJ2-3, with D maybe TRBD2 (6 bases). The CDR3 is 16 amino acids. V lost 6 bases, J lost 1 base, and 18 bases lay in between. The germline V gene has CDR1 SGHRS and CDR2 YFSETQ. The CDR3 nucleotides are TGCGCCAGCAACCTTGGTGGGACTTGGGGCACAGATACGCAGTATTTT. Translating it yields CASNLGGTWGTDTQYF.

The chain joins TRBV5-3 to TRBJ1-6; D remains unclear. TRBV5-3 is an ORF for which the function is uncertain. This CDR3 region has 13 residues. Trimming took off 3 bases at V and 7 bases at J, with 8 bases between the two ends. In DNA, the CDR3 is TGTGCCAGAAGCTCCATCGCGAATTCACCCCTCCACTTT. Amino acids: CARSSIANSPLHF.

The rearrangement joins TRBV2 to TRBJ2-7; no reliable D call. Germline CDR1 reads SNHLY; CDR2 reads FYNNEI. The CDR3 is 14 amino acids. Trimming took off 6 bases at V and 3 bases at J, with 15 bases between the two ends. The chain's CDR3 is CASSAAPVVYEQYF. Written as DNA, the CDR3 is TGTGCCAGCAGCGCGGCCCCGGTAGTCTACGAGCAGTACTTC.

The chain recombines TRBV29-1 with TRBJ2-1; 16 nucleotides align to TRBD2. The ends lost 6 bases at V and 0 bases at J; junction bases unmatched: 8. CDR3 size: 18 residues. Germline V CDR1 and CDR2: SQVTM, ANQGSEA. CDR3 nucleotides: TGCAGCGTAGTTGGGACTAGCGGGAGGGCCGGCTCCTACAATGAGCAGTTCTTC. It is translated as CSVVGTSGRAGSYNEQFF.

The gene calls are TRBV6-5 and TRBJ1-6; D not resolved. Per germline, CDR1 MNHEY and CDR2 SVGAGI. The V end was cut by 1 base, the J end by 7 bases, with 8 bases between. The CDR3 covers 14 residues. The CDR3 DNA reads TGTGCCAGCAGTTACTATGGCGGGAATTCACCCCTCCACTTT. This encodes CASSYYGGNSPLHF.

The chain links TRBV19 to TRBJ2-2, with 7 bases aligning to TRBD2. The CDR3 sequence is 16 residues long. J lost 5 bases, V lost 5 bases, and 11 bases had no gene match. CDR1 and CDR2 from the germline V gene are LNHDA and SQIVND (reference sequence). The CDR3 region is CASSFRLALQTGELFF. CDR3 nucleotide sequence: TGTGCCAGTAGTTTTAGACTAGCCCTTCAGACCGGGGAGCTGTTTTTT.

The rearrangement links TRBV2 to TRBJ2-1, with TRBD2 as a possible D gene (6 bases). Germline values: CDR1 SNHLY, CDR2 FYNNEI. The CDR3 has 16 amino acids. With 3 bases removed from V and 1 base from J, the gap between germline ends came to 13 bases. CDR3 protein: CASSDRLASSYNEQFF. For the CDR3, the DNA is TGTGCCAGCAGTGACAGGCTAGCGTCTTCCTACAATGAGCAGTTCTTC.

This chain joins TRBV12-5 and TRBJ2-6; 9 bases map to TRBD2. V shed 3 bases and J 3 bases; nucleotides not matched to a gene: 3. Germline V gene lookup returns CDR1 LGHNT and CDR2 FRNRAP. The CDR3 covers 16 residues. The CDR3 DNA reads TGTGCTAGTGGTTTTCTAGCGGGAAATGGGGCCAACGTCCTGACTTTC. It yields the protein CASGFLAGNGANVLTF.

CDR3 in amino acids: CASSASTAVSSYNEQFF. CDR3 bases: TGTGCCAGCAGTGCCTCCACAGCGGTGAGCTCCTACAATGAGCAGTTCTTC. The chain employs TRBV27 and TRBJ2-1; tentative D call: TRBD2 (5 bases). CDR1 MNHEY and CDR2 SMNVEV come from the germline V gene (reference sequence). Deletions cut 5 bases from V and 0 bases from J, with 17 bases between. The CDR3 runs 17 residues.

The chain joins TRBV28 to TRBJ2-3; D is ambiguous. This CDR3 is 13 amino acids long. Trimming left V 8 bases short and J 2 bases short, with 11 bases between. The germline V gene has CDR1 MDHEN and CDR2 SYDVKM. The CDR3 nucleotides read TGTGCCAGCCAGATCTCCCCCACAGATACGCAGTATTTT. Amino acids: CASQISPTDTQYF.

V is TRBV24-1 and J is TRBJ1-5; D is unresolved. The length of the CDR3 is 12 residues. V lost 5 bases and J lost 2, with 3 bases in between. The germline V gene encodes CDR1 KGHDR and CDR2 SFDVKD. CDR3 in amino acids: CATSAGNQPQHF. As DNA, the CDR3 is TGTGCCACCAGTGCAGGCAATCAGCCCCAGCATTTT.

The chain has TRBV10-2 and TRBJ2-7, with 9 bases lining up with TRBD1. V lost 5 bases, J lost 6 bases, and 11 bases stayed unmatched. Germline V lookup: CDR1 WSHSY, CDR2 SAAADI. This CDR3 comprises 15 residues. The CDR3 region has the DNA TGCGCCAGCAGTCTCCTTAGGACAGGGGCTTCCGAGCAGTACTTC. This translates into CASSLLRTGASEQYF.

The chain has TRBV9 and TRBJ2-7; 7 bases are a match to TRBD2. The CDR3 is 17 amino acids. The J segment lost 2 bases and the V segment lost 3 bases, leaving 14 bases of the junction unmatched. Germline V lookup: CDR1 SGDLS, CDR2 YYNGEE. Here the CDR3 reads CASSAGTTSFATYEQYF. CDR3 in DNA: TGTGCCAGCAGCGCCGGGACTACCTCCTTTGCTACCTACGAGCAGTACTTC.

The chain recombines TRBV14 with TRBJ2-1, with 10 bases identical to TRBD2. CDR1 and CDR2 from the germline V gene are SGHDN and FVKESK. V lost 4 bases and J lost 4; bases outside the gene matches: 10. CDR3 length: 17 amino acids. The CDR3 nucleotides read TGTGCCAGCAGCCCTTACTCTAGCGGGAGAGCTTACAATGAGCAGTTCTTC. It yields the protein CASSPYSSGRAYNEQFF.

CDR3 protein: CAIRPRGDFQDTQYF. The CDR3 DNA reads as TGTGCCATCCGTCCCCGTGGGGACTTCCAAGATACGCAGTATTTT. The chain recombines TRBV10-3 with TRBJ2-3; D perhaps matches TRBD2 (6 bases). Deletions cut 8 bases from V and 5 bases from J, with 20 bases between. This CDR3 has 15 residues. CDR1 is ENHRY, CDR2 SYGVKD, per germline.

This chain links TRBV15 with TRBJ1-5; D is ambiguous. This CDR3 is 15 amino acids long. V shed 3 bases and J shed 6 bases, with 15 bases lying between them. The germline CDR1 and CDR2 sequences are LNHNV and YYDKDF (reference sequence). CDR3 in amino acids: CATSRYRGSGQPQHF. For the CDR3, the DNA is TGTGCCACCAGCAGGTACAGAGGGTCAGGTCAGCCCCAGCATTTT.

CDR3 protein: CASSALTSASYEQYF. CDR3 DNA: TGTGCCAGCAGTGCCTTGACTAGCGCTTCCTACGAGCAGTACTTC. This sequence joins TRBV6-6 and TRBJ2-7, with TRBD2 identical over 8 bases. V shed 5 bases and J 1 base; nucleotides not matched to a gene: 7. The CDR3 contains 15 residues. Germline CDR1 and CDR2: MNHNY and SVGAGI (reference sequence).

V and J are TRBV9 and TRBJ2-3; TRBD2 matches 7 bases. The CDR3 runs to 15 residues. Germline CDR1 SGDLS, CDR2 YYNGEE. J was trimmed by 0 bases and V by 3 bases; bases with no gene match: 4. The DNA of the CDR3 is TGTGCCAGCAGCGCGAGCGGGACTAGCACAGATACGCAGTATTTT. Encoded protein: CASSASGTSTDTQYF.

This chain uses TRBV6-5 with TRBJ1-5; 11 positions match TRBD1. Germline V gives CDR1 MNHEY, CDR2 SVGAGI. The CDR3 spans 15 residues. The trim removed 5 bases at V and 6 bases at J, leaving 6 bases unmatched. The chain's CDR3 is CASSRGQGAFQPQHF. CDR3 coding DNA: TGTGCCAGCAGTCGAGGACAGGGGGCATTTCAGCCCCAGCATTTT.

J is TRBJ2-3 and V is TRBV5-1; weak D call: TRBD1 (6 bases). The V gene's germline CDR1 is SGHRS and CDR2 YFSETQ. The CDR3 loop spans 14 amino acids. Trimming stripped 1 base from V and 2 bases from J, with 8 bases between. As DNA, the CDR3 is TGCGCCAGCAGCTTGAGACAGGTCACAGATACGCAGTATTTT. Translation gives CASSLRQVTDTQYF.

The sample holds a few counts of this clone. In DNA, the CDR3 is TGTGCCACCCGACAGGGGGCCACAGATACGCAGTATTTT. Protein product: CATRQGATDTQYF. V usage is TRBV24-1 and J usage is TRBJ2-3, with TRBD1 identical over 10 bases. This CDR3 spans 13 amino acids. V was pared by 9 bases and J by 2 bases, with 1 base of the junction left unmatched. The V gene's germline CDR1 is KGHDR and CDR2 SFDVKD.

The chain recombines TRBV18 with TRBJ2-5; weak D call: TRBD2 (6 bases). CDR1 KGHSH and CDR2 LQKENI come from the germline V gene. V shed 1 base and J shed 5 bases, with 17 bases lying between them. The CDR3 totals 16 residues. This CDR3 is CASSPRDSGRMETQYF. The CDR3 coding sequence is TGTGCCAGCTCACCACGGGACTCAGGGAGGATGGAGACCCAGTACTTC.

The chain employs TRBV13 and TRBJ1-2; possibly TRBD1 for D (6 bases). Germline values: CDR1 PRHDT, CDR2 FYEKMQ (reference sequence). This CDR3 has 13 residues. V gave up 3 bases and J gave up 6 bases, with 11 bases separating them. The DNA of the CDR3 is TGTGCCAGCAGCTTCGGCAGGGGAGATGGCTACACCTTC. This encodes CASSFGRGDGYTF.

The chain couples TRBV5-1 to TRBJ1-5; D is possibly TRBD1 (6 bases). The length of the CDR3 is 15 residues. V lost 0 bases and J 6 bases, leaving 13 bases between the germline ends. CDR1 SGHRS and CDR2 YFSETQ come from the germline V gene. CDR3 residues: CASSLDGDTSQPQHF. The CDR3 DNA follows: TGCGCCAGCAGCTTGGACGGGGACACTAGTCAGCCCCAGCATTTT.

The rearrangement uses TRBV11-2 and TRBJ2-5; maybe TRBD1 (6 bases). The germline V gene encodes CDR1 SGHAT and CDR2 FQNNGV. Trimming took off 1 base at V and 1 base at J, with 7 bases between the two ends. This CDR3 has 14 residues. CDR3 amino acids: CASSLGQVQETQYF. CDR3 DNA sequence: TGTGCCAGCAGCTTAGGACAGGTCCAAGAGACCCAGTACTTC.

The sample holds a few counts of this clone. This chain uses TRBV7-9 with TRBJ1-2; TRBD1 might be the D (5 bases). Germline V gene lookup returns CDR1 SEHNR and CDR2 FQNEAQ (reference sequence). This CDR3 has 14 amino acids. The V end lost 5 bases, the J end lost 5 bases, and 15 bases lay between the germline ends. The CDR3 here is CASSPGGASYGYTF. The CDR3 DNA sequence: TGTGCCAGCAGCCCGGGAGGGGCGAGTTATGGCTACACCTTC.

This clone occurred once. The DNA of the CDR3 is TGTGCCAGCCGGGACAGGGGAGGAGGAAATGGCTACACCTTC. It is translated as CASRDRGGGNGYTF. This sequence joins TRBV27 and TRBJ1-2, with 10 bases matching TRBD1. With V trimmed by 8 bases and J by 6 bases, 9 bases remained unmatched. From germline, CDR1 is MNHEY and CDR2 SMNVEV (reference sequence). The CDR3 spans 14 residues.